This T cell receptor beta chain was sequenced during a study of T cells after yellow fever vaccination. Overall study findings and caveats: Weaker in magnitude, the secondary response showed a faster peak on day 5 versus 15.

Worth noting for this clonotype: Its cognate antigen is unknown.

TCRdb used MiXCR to reprocess the 5' RACE reads, holding one entry per CDR3 protein. The sample records 500,000 to 650,000 distinct CDR3 sequences, about 12% being singletons. The germline gives CDR1 SGHRS, CDR2 YFSETQ. Trimming cost V 4 bases and J 2 bases; bases outside gene matches: 4. This CDR3 has 15 amino acids. This material consisted of PBMCs, taken on the day of the yellow fever booster vaccination. The chain joins TRBV5-1 to TRBJ2-7, with 12 bases lining up with TRBD2. The receptor was derived from a man aged 25-45 years who received the YFV17D yellow fever vaccine. The CDR3 sequence is CASSITSGRPYEQYF. DNA for the CDR3: TGCGCCAGCAGCATTACTAGCGGGAGGCCCTACGAGCAGTACTTC.